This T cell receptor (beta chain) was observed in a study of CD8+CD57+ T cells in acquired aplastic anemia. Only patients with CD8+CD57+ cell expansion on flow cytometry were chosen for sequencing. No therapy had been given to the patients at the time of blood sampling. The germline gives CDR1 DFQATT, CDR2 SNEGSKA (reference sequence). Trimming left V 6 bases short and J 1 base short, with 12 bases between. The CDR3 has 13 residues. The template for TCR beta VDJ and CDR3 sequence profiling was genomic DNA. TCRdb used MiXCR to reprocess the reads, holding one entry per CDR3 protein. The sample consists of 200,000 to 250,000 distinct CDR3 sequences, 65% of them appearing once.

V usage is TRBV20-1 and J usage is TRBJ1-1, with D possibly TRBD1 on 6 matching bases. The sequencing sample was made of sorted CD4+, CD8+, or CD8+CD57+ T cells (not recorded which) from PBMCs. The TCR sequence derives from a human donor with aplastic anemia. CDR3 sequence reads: CSAIKGGNTEAFF. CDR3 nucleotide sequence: TGCAGTGCGATAAAGGGGGGGAACACTGAAGCTTTCTTT.